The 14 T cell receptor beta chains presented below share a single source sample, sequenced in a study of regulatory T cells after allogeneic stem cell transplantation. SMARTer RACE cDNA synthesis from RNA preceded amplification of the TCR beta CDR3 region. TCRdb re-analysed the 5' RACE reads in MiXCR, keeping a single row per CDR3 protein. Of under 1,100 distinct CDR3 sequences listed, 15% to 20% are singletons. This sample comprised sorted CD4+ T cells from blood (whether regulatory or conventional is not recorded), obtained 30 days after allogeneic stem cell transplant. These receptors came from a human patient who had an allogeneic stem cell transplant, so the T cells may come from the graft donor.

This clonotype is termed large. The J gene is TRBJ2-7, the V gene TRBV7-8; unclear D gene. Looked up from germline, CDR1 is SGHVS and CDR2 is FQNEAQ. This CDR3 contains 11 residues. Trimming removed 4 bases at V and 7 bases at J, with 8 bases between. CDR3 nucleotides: TGTGCCAGCAGCTCGAAGTATGAGCAGTACTTC. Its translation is CASSSKYEQYF. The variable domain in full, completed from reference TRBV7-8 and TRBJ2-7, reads GAGVSQSPRYKVAKRGQDVALRCDPISGHVSLFWYQQALGQGPEFLTYFQNEAQLDKSGLPSDRFFAERPEGSVSTLKIQRTQQEDSAVYLCASSSKYEQYFGPGTRLTVT.

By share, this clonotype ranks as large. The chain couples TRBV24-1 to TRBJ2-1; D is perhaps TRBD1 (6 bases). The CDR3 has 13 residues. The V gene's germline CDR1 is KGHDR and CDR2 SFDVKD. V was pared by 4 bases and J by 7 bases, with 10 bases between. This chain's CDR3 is CATSDPGQNEQFF. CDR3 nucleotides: TGTGCCACCAGTGACCCCGGACAGAATGAGCAGTTCTTC.

For the CDR3, the DNA is TGTGCCAGCAGTTGGAGGGGGTCTGGGGCCAACGTCCTGACTTTC. Translating gives CASSWRGSGANVLTF. V is TRBV6-5 and J is TRBJ2-6, with D perhaps TRBD1 or TRBD2 (6 bases each). Germline-derived CDR1 and CDR2 are MNHEY and SVGAGI. The V gene lost 4 bases and the J gene lost 1 base, with 8 bases spanning the gap. The CDR3 is made up of 15 amino acids.

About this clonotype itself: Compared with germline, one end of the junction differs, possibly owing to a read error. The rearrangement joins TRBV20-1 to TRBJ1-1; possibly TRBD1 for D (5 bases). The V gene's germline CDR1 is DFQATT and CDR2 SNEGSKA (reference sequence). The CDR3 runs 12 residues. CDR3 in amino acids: CSAGHRGTEALF. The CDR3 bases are TGCAGTGCTGGACACAGAGGCACTGAAGCTCTCTTT.

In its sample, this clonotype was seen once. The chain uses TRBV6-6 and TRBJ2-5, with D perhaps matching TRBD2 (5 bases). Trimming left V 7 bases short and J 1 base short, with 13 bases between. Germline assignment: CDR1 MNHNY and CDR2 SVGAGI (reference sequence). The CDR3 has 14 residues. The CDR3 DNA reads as TGTGCCAGCACTAGAGGTGGGAGCCAAGAGACCCAGTACTTC. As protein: CASTRGGSQETQYF.

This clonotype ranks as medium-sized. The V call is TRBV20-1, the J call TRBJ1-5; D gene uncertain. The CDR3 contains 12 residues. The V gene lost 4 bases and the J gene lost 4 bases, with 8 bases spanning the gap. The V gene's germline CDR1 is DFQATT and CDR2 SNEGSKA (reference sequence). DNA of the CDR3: TGCAGTGCTACCCGACTGAATCAGCCCCAGCATTTT. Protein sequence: CSATRLNQPQHF.

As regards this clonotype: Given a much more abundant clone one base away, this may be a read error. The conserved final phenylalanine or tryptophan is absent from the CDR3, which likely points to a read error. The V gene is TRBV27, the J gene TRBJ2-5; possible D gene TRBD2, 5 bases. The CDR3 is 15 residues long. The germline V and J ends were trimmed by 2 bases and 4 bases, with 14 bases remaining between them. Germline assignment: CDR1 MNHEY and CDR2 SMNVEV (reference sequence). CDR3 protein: CASSLRGPGGETQYS. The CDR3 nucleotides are TGTGCCAGCAGTTTACGGGGTCCAGGAGGAGAGACCCAGTACTCC.

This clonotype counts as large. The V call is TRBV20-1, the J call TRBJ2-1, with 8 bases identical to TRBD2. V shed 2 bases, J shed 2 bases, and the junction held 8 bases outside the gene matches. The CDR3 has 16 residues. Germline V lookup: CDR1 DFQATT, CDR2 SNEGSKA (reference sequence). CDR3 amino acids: CSARRPSGGAYNEQFF. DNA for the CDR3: TGCAGTGCTAGAAGACCCAGCGGGGGAGCCTACAATGAGCAGTTCTTC.

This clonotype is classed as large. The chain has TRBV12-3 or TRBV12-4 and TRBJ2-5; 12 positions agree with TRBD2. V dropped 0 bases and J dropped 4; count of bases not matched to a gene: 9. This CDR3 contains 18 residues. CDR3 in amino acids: CASSLAQPSSGRGETQYF. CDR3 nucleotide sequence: TGTGCCAGCAGTTTAGCCCAGCCCTCTAGCGGGAGGGGAGAGACCCAGTACTTC.

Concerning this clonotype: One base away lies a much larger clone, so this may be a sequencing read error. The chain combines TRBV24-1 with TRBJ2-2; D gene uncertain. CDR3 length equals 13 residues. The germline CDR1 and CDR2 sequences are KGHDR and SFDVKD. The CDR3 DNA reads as TGTGCCACCATGGCAGCGAACACCAGGGAGCTGTTTTTT. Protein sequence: CATMAANTRELFF.

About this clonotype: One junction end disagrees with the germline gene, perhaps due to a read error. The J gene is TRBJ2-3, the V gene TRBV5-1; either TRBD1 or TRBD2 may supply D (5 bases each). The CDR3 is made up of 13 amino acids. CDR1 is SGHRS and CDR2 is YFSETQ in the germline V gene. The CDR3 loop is CASRILGADAQYF. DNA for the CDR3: TGCGCCAGCAGGATACTCGGGGCAGATGCGCAGTATTTT.

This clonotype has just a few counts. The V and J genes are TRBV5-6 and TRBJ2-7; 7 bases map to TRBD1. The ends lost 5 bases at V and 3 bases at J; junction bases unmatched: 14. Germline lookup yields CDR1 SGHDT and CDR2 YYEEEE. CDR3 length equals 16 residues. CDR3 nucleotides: TGTGCCAGCAGTCCGTCGGGACAGAAAGGGATCTACGAGCAGTACTTC. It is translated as CASSPSGQKGIYEQYF.

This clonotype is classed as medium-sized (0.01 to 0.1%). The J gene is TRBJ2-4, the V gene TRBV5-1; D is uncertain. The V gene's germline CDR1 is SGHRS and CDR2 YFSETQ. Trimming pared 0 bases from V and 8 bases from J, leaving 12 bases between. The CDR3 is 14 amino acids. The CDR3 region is CASSLEVEWDIQYF. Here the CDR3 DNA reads TGCGCCAGCAGCTTGGAGGTGGAGTGGGACATTCAGTACTTC.

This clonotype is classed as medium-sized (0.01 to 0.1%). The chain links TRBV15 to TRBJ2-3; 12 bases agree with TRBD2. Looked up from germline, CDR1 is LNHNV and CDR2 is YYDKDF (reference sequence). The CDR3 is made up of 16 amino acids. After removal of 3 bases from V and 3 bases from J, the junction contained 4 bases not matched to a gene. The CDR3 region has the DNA TGTGCCACCAGCAGGACTAGCGGGAGTACGACAGATACGCAGTATTTT. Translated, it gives CATSRTSGSTTDTQYF.